This T cell receptor beta chain was captured by sequencing in a study of cytomegalovirus exposure and HLA in healthy donors. Germline V CDR1 and CDR2: SGHTA, FQGNSA. Trimming stripped 5 bases from V and 5 bases from J, with 12 bases between. This CDR3 region has 14 residues. PCR primers comprised 60 Vbeta and 13 Jbeta primers. Clones were sequenced by immunoSEQ multiplex PCR, and TCRdb holds only the in-frame ones, with some missing. The sample holds approximately 180,000 clones; about four fifths are singletons and the top ten take about 1.8%. The sequence came from a man aged 18-30 years in good health and CMV-seronegative. Sequencing used PBMCs. The chain carries TRBV7-2 and TRBJ2-2; D perhaps matches TRBD1 (7 bases). CDR3 amino acids: CASSPRGRTGELFF. The CDR3 region has the DNA TGTGCCAGCAGCCCCAGGGGGAGGACCGGGGAGCTGTTTTTT.